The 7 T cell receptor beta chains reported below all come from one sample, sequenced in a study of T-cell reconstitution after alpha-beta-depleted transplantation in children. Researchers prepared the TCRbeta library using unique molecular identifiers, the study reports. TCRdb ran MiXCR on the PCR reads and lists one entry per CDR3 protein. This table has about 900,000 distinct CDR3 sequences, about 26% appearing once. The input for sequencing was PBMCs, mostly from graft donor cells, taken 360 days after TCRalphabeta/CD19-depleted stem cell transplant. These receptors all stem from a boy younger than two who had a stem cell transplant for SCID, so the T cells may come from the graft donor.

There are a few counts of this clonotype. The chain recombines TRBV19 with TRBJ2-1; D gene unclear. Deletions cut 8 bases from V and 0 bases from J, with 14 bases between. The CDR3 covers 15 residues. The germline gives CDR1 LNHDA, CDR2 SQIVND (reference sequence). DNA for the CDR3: TGTGCCAGTTCCGCCCAGGACGGCTCCTACAATGAGCAGTTCTTC. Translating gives CASSAQDGSYNEQFF.

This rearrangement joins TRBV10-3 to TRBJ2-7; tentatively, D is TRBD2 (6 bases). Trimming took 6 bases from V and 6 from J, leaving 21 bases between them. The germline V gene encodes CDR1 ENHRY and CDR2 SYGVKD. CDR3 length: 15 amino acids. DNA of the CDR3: TGTGCCATCAGGGAGGAGGGAGTATCTCGGACCGAGCAGTACTTC. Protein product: CAIREEGVSRTEQYF.

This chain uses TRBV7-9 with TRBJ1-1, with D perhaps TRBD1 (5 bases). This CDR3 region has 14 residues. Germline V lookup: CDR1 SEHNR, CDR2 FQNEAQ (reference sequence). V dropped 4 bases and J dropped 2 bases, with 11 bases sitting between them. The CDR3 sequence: CASSSPWDNTEAFF. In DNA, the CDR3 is TGTGCCAGCAGCTCCCCCTGGGACAACACTGAAGCTTTCTTT. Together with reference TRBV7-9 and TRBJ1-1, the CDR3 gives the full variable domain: DTGVSQNPRHKITKRGQNVTFRCDPISEHNRLYWYRQTLGQGPEFLTYFQNEAQLEKSRLLSDRFSAERPKGSFSTLEIQRTEQGDSAMYLCASSSPWDNTEAFFGQGTRLTVV.

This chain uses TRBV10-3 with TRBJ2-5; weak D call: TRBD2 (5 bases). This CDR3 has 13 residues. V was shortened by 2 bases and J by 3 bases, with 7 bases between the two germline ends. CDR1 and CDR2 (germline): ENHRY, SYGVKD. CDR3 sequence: CAISEPLEETQYF. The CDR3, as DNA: TGTGCCATCAGTGAGCCACTAGAAGAGACCCAGTACTTC.

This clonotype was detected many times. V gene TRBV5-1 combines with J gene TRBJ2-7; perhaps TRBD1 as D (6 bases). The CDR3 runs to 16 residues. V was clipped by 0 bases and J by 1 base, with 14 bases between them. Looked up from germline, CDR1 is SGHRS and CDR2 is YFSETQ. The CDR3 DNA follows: TGCGCCAGCAGCTTGGGCCCACAGGGCTCGTCCTACGAGCAGTACTTC. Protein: CASSLGPQGSSYEQYF.

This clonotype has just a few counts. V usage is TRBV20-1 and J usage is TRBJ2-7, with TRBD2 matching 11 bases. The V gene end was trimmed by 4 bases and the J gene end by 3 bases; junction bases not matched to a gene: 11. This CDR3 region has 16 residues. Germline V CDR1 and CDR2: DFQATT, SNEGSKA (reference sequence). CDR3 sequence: CSATVPSGGRYYEQYF. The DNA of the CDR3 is TGCAGTGCTACAGTTCCTAGCGGGGGGCGGTACTACGAGCAGTACTTC.

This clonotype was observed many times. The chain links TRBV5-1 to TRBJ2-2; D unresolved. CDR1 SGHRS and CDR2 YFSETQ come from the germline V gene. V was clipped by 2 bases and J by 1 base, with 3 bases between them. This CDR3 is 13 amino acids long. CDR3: CASSFENTGELFF. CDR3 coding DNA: TGCGCCAGCAGCTTTGAGAACACCGGGGAGCTGTTTTTT.